This TCR beta chain was documented in a study of cytomegalovirus exposure and HLA in healthy donors. PCR amplification relied on 60 Vbeta primers (plus 13 Jbeta primers). Here immunoSEQ multiplex PCR was the method, and the copy in TCRdb shows in-frame clones only, minus some. The sample contains around 200,000 clones, roughly 77% of which appear only once. The source is a man in his thirties or forties in good health and CMV-seropositive. Sequencing was done on a sample of PBMCs.

The CDR3 bases are TGTGCCAGCAGCGTTACAGGGGCTTTTGGAAATTCACCCCTCCACTTT. Encoded protein: CASSVTGAFGNSPLHF. V and J are TRBV9 and TRBJ1-6, with 7 bases identical to TRBD1. J was trimmed by 7 bases and V by 2 bases; bases with no gene match: 9. Germline-derived CDR1 and CDR2 are SGDLS and YYNGEE. The CDR3 is 16 amino acids.